Described below is a single T cell receptor beta chain sequence and its context. The sample is drawn from a study of PD-1 blockade in classical Hodgkin lymphoma. Measured with immunoSEQ multiplex PCR; TCRdb has only the in-frame clones, and not every one. The sample shows roughly 100,000 clones, around 93% of them seen only once. Noted time point: cycle 4 day 1 (C4D1), after more than five weeks of nivolumab. The patients all showed relapse after autologous stem cell transplantation, while their brentuximab vedotin exposure varied. The germline V and J ends were trimmed by 3 bases and 2 bases, with 10 bases remaining between them. In germline, CDR1 is MDHEN, CDR2 SYDVKM. The CDR3 totals 14 residues.

The origin of this receptor is a human donor with classical Hodgkin lymphoma. The chain recombines TRBV28 with TRBJ1-2; no clear D gene. Here the sequenced sample was peripheral blood mononuclear cells (PBMCs), taken before the fourth cycle of nivolumab. This CDR3 is CASSLLGSNYGYTF. CDR3 sequence (DNA): TGTGCCAGCAGTTTGTTGGGATCCAACTATGGCTACACCTTC.